These T cell receptor beta chains were read from a single sample in a study of OX40 agonist ivuxolimab in advanced cancers. Assay used: immunoSEQ multiplex PCR; TCRdb lists only in-frame clones, some missing. The sample lists about 85,000 clones; roughly 85% were seen once. This specimen was CD4+ or CD8+ T cells sorted from blood, taken in a trial of the OX40 agonist ivuxolimab. These receptor sequences come from an adult with an advanced solid tumor such as melanoma, head and neck, liver or kidney cancer. CDR3s include the opening cysteine and the closing phenylalanine or tryptophan. A D gene is named only where the DNA matches it firmly. Some rows have no size entry. The others give once, few or many, or a class for an expanded clone.

J: TRBJ2-7
D: .
V: TRBV18
size: few
CDR3: CASSPVGESEQYF
DNA: TGTGCCAGCTCACCGGTAGGGGAAAGCGAGCAGTACTTC

J: TRBJ1-6
D: .
V: TRBV14
size: .
CDR3: CASSQGRENSPLHF
DNA: TGTGCCAGCAGCCAAGGCCGGGAAAATTCACCCCTCCACTTT

J: TRBJ2-7
D: .
V: TRBV5-4
size: .
CDR3: CASSLPPGLGYEQYF
DNA: TGTGCCAGCAGCTTGCCGCCGGGCCTGGGCTACGAGCAGTACTTC

J: TRBJ1-1
D: .
V: TRBV5-1
size: .
CDR3: CASSLAGVRTAFF
DNA: TGCGCCAGCAGCTTGGCCGGCGTTCGGACGGCTTTCTTT

J: TRBJ2-3
D: .
V: TRBV5-4
size: once
CDR3: CASSLEGSTDTQYF
DNA: TGTGCCAGCAGCTTGGAGGGGAGCACAGATACGCAGTATTTT

J: TRBJ2-3
D: .
V: TRBV5-6
size: few
CDR3: CASSSRRSTDTQYF
DNA: TGTGCCAGCAGCTCACGACGGAGCACAGATACGCAGTATTTT

J: TRBJ1-5
D: .
V: TRBV5-6
size: .
CDR3: CASSLMDQPQHF
DNA: TGTGCCAGCAGCTTGATGGATCAGCCCCAGCATTTT

J: TRBJ2-2
D: .
V: TRBV2
size: .
CDR3: CASTEEAGAFNTGELFF
DNA: TGTGCCAGCACAGAAGAGGCCGGGGCCTTTAACACCGGGGAGCTGTTTTTT

J: TRBJ1-6
D: .
V: TRBV6-6
size: few
CDR3: CASSYGQGYGSPLHF
DNA: TGTGCCAGCAGTTACGGTCAGGGATACGGTTCACCCCTCCACTTT

J: TRBJ2-7
D: .
V: TRBV6-1
size: .
CDR3: CASSLTYADEQYF
DNA: TGTGCCAGCAGCCTCACTTACGCCGACGAGCAGTACTTC

J: TRBJ1-3
D: .
V: TRBV28
size: .
CDR3: CASSSTESSGNTIYF
DNA: TGTGCCAGCAGCTCGACAGAGAGCTCTGGAAACACCATATATTTT

J: TRBJ1-3
D: .
V: TRBV27
size: .
CDR3: CASSLSWGQGNTIYF
DNA: TGTGCCAGCAGTTTATCGTGGGGGCAGGGAAACACCATATATTTT

J: TRBJ2-7
D: TRBD1
V: TRBV11-2
size: few
CDR3: CASSWDRNKQYF
DNA: TGTGCCAGCAGCTGGGACAGGAATAAGCAGTACTTC

J: TRBJ1-1
D: .
V: TRBV7-9
size: .
CDR3: CASSFGGGSTEAFF
DNA: TGTGCCAGCAGCTTTGGTGGAGGGTCCACTGAAGCTTTCTTT

J: TRBJ1-1
D: .
V: TRBV28
size: .
CDR3: CASSYDRYRSGFF
DNA: TGTGCCAGCAGTTATGACAGATACCGGTCTGGTTTCTTT

J: TRBJ1-2
D: .
V: TRBV6-5
size: .
CDR3: CASSYAGYGYTF
DNA: TGTGCCAGCAGTTACGCGGGCTATGGCTACACCTTC

J: TRBJ1-1
D: .
V: TRBV29-1
size: .
CDR3: CSVVQGRRAFF
DNA: TGCAGCGTTGTACAGGGACGGCGGGCTTTCTTT

J: TRBJ1-4
D: .
V: TRBV9
size: .
CDR3: CASSPQDGANEKLFF
DNA: TGTGCCAGCAGCCCACAGGACGGTGCTAATGAAAAACTGTTTTTT

J: TRBJ1-6
D: .
V: TRBV11-2
size: .
CDR3: CASSLEPGMNSPLHF
DNA: TGTGCCAGCAGCTTAGAGCCAGGGATGAATTCACCCCTCCACTTT

J: TRBJ2-7
D: .
V: TRBV7-3
size: .
CDR3: CASSLDGAGTYEQYF
DNA: TGTGCCAGCAGCTTGGATGGGGCGGGAACCTACGAGCAGTACTTC

J: TRBJ2-1
D: .
V: TRBV7-3
size: .
CDR3: CASSLRAGVAYNEQFF
DNA: TGTGCCAGCAGCTTACGCGCAGGGGTGGCCTACAATGAGCAGTTCTTC

J: TRBJ2-5
D: TRBD2
V: TRBV2
size: once
CDR3: CASSAGGGPGQETQYF
DNA: TGTGCCAGCAGTGCCGGCGGGGGGCCCGGGCAAGAGACCCAGTACTTC

J: TRBJ2-7
D: TRBD2
V: TRBV15
size: .
CDR3: CATSRDISGGILSYEQYF
DNA: TGTGCCACCAGCAGAGATATTAGCGGGGGGATCCTCTCCTACGAGCAGTACTTC

J: TRBJ1-6
D: TRBD1
V: TRBV7-9
size: .
CDR3: CASSGQGASPLHF
DNA: TGTGCCAGCAGCGGACAGGGAGCTTCACCCCTCCACTTT